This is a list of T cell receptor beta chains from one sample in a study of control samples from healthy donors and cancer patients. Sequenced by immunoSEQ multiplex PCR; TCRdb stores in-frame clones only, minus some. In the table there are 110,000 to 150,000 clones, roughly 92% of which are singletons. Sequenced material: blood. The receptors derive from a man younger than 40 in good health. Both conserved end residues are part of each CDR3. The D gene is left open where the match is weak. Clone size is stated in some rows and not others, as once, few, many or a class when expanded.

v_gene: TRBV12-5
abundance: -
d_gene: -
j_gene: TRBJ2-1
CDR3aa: CASGLVLASGGYNEQFF
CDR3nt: TGTGCTAGTGGTTTGGTACTGGCCAGCGGAGGCTACAATGAGCAGTTCTTC

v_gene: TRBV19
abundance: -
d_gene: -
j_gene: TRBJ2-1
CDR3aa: CASSITRTYNEQFF
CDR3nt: TGTGCCAGTAGTATCACTAGGACGTACAATGAGCAGTTCTTC

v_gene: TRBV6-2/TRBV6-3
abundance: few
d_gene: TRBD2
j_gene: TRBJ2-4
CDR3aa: CASSYSLRGGSLAKNIQYF
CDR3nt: TGTGCCAGCAGTTACTCGTTGCGGGGGGGAAGTTTGGCCAAAAACATTCAGTACTTC

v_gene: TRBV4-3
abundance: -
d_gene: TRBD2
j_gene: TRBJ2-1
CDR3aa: CASSQAGTSVDYNEQFF
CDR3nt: TGCGCCAGCAGCCAAGCTGGGACTAGCGTCGATTACAATGAGCAGTTCTTC

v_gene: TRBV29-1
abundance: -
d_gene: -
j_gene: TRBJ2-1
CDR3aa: CSVATRDYNEQFF
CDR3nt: TGCAGCGTTGCAACTAGAGATTACAATGAGCAGTTCTTC

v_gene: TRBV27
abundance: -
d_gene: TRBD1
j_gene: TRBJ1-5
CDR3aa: CASSADRGMSQPQHF
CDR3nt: TGTGCCAGCAGTGCGGACAGGGGAATGAGTCAGCCCCAGCATTTT

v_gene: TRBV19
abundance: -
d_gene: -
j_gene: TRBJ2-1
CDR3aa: CASAPTGPEQFF
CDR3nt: TGTGCCAGTGCCCCCACTGGTCCTGAGCAGTTCTTC

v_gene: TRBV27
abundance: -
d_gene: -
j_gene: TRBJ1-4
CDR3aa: CASSLGGWNEKLFF
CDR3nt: TGTGCCAGCAGTTTAGGAGGGTGGAATGAAAAACTGTTTTTT

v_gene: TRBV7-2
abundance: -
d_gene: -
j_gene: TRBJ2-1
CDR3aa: CASSPGGTKAQNEQFF
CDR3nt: TGTGCCAGCAGCCCTGGGGGGACAAAGGCACAAAATGAGCAGTTCTTC

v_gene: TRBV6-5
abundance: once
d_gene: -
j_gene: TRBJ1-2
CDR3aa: CASSTTAHGNYGYTF
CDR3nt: TGTGCCAGCAGCACCACGGCCCACGGCAACTATGGCTACACCTTC

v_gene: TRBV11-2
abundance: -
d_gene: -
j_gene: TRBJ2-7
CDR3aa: CASRPRMGASYEQYF
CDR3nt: TGTGCCAGCAGGCCTAGGATGGGAGCTTCCTACGAGCAGTACTTC

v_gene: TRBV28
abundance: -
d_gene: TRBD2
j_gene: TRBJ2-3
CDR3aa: CASSGGGTRTDTQYF
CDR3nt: TGTGCCAGCAGTGGCGGGGGGACCCGCACAGATACGCAGTATTTT

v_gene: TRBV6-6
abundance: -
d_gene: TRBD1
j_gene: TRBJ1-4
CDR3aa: CASSYRTGTNEKLFF
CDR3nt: TGTGCCAGCAGTTACCGGACAGGGACTAATGAAAAACTGTTTTTT

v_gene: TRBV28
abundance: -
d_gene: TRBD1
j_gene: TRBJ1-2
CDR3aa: CASSAGTGGRGGYTF
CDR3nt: TGTGCCAGCAGTGCCGGGACAGGGGGCCGTGGAGGCTACACCTTC

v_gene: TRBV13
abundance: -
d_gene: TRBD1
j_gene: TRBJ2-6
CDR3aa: CASSRRQGAFSGANVLTF
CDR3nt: TGTGCCAGCAGCCGGAGACAGGGGGCCTTCTCTGGGGCCAACGTCCTGACTTTC

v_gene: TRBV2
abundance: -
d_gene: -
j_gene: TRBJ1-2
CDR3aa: CARSGEITEYGYTF
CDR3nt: TGTGCCAGAAGCGGGGAGATCACAGAGTATGGCTACACCTTC

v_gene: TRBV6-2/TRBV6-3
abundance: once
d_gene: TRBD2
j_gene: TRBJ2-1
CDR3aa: CASSTALSGRVRDEQFF
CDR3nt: TGTGCCAGCAGTACCGCCCTTAGCGGGAGGGTACGAGATGAGCAGTTCTTC

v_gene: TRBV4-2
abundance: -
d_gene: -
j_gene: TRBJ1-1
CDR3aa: CASSQDTRYRPSPNTEAFF
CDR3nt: TGTGCCAGCAGCCAAGATACGCGCTACAGACCCTCCCCGAACACTGAAGCTTTCTTT

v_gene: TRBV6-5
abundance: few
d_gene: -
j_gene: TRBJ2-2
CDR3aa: CASSQLANTGELFF
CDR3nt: TGTGCCAGCAGCCAGCTTGCGAACACCGGGGAGCTGTTTTTT

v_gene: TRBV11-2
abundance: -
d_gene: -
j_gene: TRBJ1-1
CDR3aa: CASSRRGNTEAFF
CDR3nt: TGTGCCAGCAGCCGCAGGGGGAACACTGAAGCTTTCTTT

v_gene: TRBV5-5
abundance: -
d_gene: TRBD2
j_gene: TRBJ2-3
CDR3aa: CASNLAGRTDTQYF
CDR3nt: TGTGCCAGCAACCTAGCGGGACGGACAGATACGCAGTATTTT

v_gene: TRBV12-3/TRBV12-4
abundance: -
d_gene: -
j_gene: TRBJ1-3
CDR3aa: CASVRGGVDTIYF
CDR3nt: TGTGCCAGCGTCCGGGGTGGCGTCGACACCATATATTTT

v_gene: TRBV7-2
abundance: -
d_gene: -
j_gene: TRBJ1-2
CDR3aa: CASSHQVRRYTF
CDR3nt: TGTGCCAGCAGCCACCAAGTTCGAAGGTACACCTTC

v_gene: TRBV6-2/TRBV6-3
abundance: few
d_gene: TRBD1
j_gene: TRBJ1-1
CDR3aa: CASSVTGENTEAFF
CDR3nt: TGTGCCAGCAGTGTCACAGGGGAAAACACTGAAGCTTTCTTT

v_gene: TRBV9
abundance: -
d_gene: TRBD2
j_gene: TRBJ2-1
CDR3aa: CASSVAGTSGDEQFF
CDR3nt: TGTGCCAGCAGCGTAGCTGGGACTAGCGGAGATGAGCAGTTCTTC

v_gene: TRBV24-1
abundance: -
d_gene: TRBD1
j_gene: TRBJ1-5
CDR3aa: CATGQGAGQPQHF
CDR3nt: TGTGCCACCGGACAGGGGGCGGGGCAGCCCCAGCATTTT

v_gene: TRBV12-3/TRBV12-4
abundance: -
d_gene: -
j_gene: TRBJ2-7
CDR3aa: CASSSLYEQYF
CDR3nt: TGTGCCAGCAGCTCGCTGTACGAGCAGTACTTC

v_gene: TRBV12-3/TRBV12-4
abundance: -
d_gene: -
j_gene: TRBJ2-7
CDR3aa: CASSFRGEQYF
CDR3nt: TGTGCCAGCAGTTTCAGGGGCGAGCAGTACTTC

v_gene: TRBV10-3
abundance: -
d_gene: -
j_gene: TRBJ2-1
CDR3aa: CAIRPLADSSYNEQFF
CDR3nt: TGTGCCATCCGGCCCCTAGCGGACAGCTCCTACAATGAGCAGTTCTTC

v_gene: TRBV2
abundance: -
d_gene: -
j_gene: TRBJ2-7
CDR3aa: CASTEDRQGYEQYF
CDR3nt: TGTGCCAGCACCGAAGATCGGCAGGGCTACGAGCAGTACTTC

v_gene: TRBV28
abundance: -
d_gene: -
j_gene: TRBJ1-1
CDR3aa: CASSSSKGEAFF
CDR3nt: TGTGCCAGCAGTTCCTCGAAGGGAGAAGCTTTCTTT

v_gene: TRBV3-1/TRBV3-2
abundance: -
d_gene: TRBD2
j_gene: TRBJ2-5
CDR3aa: CASSPFSGSTGVGETQYF
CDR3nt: TGTGCCAGCAGCCCTTTTAGCGGGAGTACGGGGGTTGGAGAGACCCAGTACTTC

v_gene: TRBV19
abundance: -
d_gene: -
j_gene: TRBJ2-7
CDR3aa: CASRSNQRYEQYF
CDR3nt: TGTGCCAGTAGATCTAATCAACGTTACGAGCAGTACTTC

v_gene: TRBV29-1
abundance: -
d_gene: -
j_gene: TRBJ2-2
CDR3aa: CSVVAPNTGELFF
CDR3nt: TGCAGCGTTGTGGCCCCGAACACCGGGGAGCTGTTTTTT

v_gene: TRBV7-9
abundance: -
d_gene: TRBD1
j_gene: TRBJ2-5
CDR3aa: CASSRTGTGVGETQYF
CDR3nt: TGTGCCAGCAGCCGTACCGGGACAGGGGTAGGGGAGACCCAGTACTTC

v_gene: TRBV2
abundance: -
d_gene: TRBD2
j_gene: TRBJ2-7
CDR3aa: CATSLAGGFYEQYF
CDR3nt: TGTGCCACCTCACTAGCGGGAGGGTTCTACGAGCAGTACTTC

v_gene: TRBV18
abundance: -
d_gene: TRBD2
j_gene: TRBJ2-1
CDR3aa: CASSPYNLPGLAGVFEQFF
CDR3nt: TGTGCCAGCTCACCATACAACCTTCCGGGACTAGCGGGAGTATTTGAGCAGTTCTTC

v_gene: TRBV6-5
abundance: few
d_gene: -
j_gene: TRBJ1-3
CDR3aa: CASRSTGDSGNTIYF
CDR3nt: TGTGCCAGCAGATCGACAGGAGACTCTGGAAACACCATATATTTT